Listed here are 13 T cell receptor beta chains from one sample, sequenced in a study of OX40 agonist ivuxolimab in advanced cancers. Profiling relied on immunoSEQ multiplex PCR, and the TCRdb table lists in-frame clones only, not all of them. Among roughly 76,000 clones, roughly 92% were seen once, and the ten largest hold about 7.1%. The material was CD4+ or CD8+ T cells sorted from blood, obtained in a trial of the OX40 agonist ivuxolimab. The source is an adult with an advanced solid tumor such as melanoma, head and neck, liver or kidney cancer.

V is TRBV1 and J is TRBJ2-3; the table calls TRBD2, which could not be checked here. TRBV1 constitutes a pseudogene. The CDR3 loop spans 20 amino acids. CDR3 loop: CTSSPPPSGRGGLGTDTQYF. The CDR3 DNA follows: TGCACCAGCAGCCCGCCTCCCTCTGGGCGGGGGGGCTTAGGAACAGATACGCAGTATTTT.

The chain couples TRBV10-3 to TRBJ1-1; tentatively, D is TRBD1 (5 bases). The CDR3 is 11 residues long. Looked up from germline, CDR1 is ENHRY and CDR2 is SYGVKD. The germline V and J ends were trimmed by 6 bases and 8 bases, with 10 bases remaining between them. The CDR3 loop is CAISPGREAFF. CDR3 in DNA: TGTGCCATCAGCCCGGGACGGGAAGCTTTCTTT.

Note on this clone: This sample also contains other DNA sequences that code for the same CDR3. V is TRBV7-9 and J is TRBJ1-1, with 7 nucleotides matching TRBD1. V trimming: 3 bases; J trimming: 1 base; junction bases outside the gene matches: 2. Germline loops: CDR1 SEHNR, CDR2 FQNEAQ (reference sequence). The CDR3 spans 14 residues. This chain's CDR3 is CASSFQGGNTEAFF. The DNA of the CDR3 is TGTGCCAGCAGCTTTCAGGGGGGGAACACTGAAGCTTTCTTT.

The rearrangement links TRBV6-1 to TRBJ2-1; 8 bases match TRBD2. The germline CDR1 and CDR2 sequences are MNHNS and SASEGT. Trimming at V came to 3 bases and at J to 6 bases, leaving 7 bases not matched to a gene. The length of the CDR3 is 15 residues. CDR3 in DNA: TGTGCCAGCAGTGACGGCAGCGGGGGAGGCAATGAGCAGTTCTTC. This sequence encodes CASSDGSGGGNEQFF.

The chain uses TRBV6-5 and TRBJ1-1, with D unresolved. V was shortened by 0 bases and J by 0 bases, with 11 bases between the two germline ends. Germline values: CDR1 MNHEY, CDR2 SVGAGI. This CDR3 is built from 16 residues. CDR3 region: CASSYSFQFLNTEAFF. The CDR3 DNA is TGTGCCAGCAGTTACTCGTTCCAGTTCCTGAACACTGAAGCTTTCTTT.

The V call is TRBV5-5, the J call TRBJ1-1, with a possible D match to TRBD1 (5 bases). V was cut by 1 base and J by 2 bases, with 15 bases left in between. The V gene's germline CDR1 is SGHKS and CDR2 YYEKEE (reference sequence). The CDR3 runs 16 residues. The CDR3 DNA follows: TGTGCCAGCAGCTTGTATCCCATCGGGGCCAACACTGAAGCTTTCTTT. This encodes CASSLYPIGANTEAFF.

The chain combines TRBV7-8 with TRBJ2-7, with TRBD2 as a possible D gene (6 bases). The germline gives CDR1 SGHVS, CDR2 FQNEAQ. CDR3 length equals 14 residues. V lost 3 bases, J lost 1 base, and 10 bases lay in between. The CDR3 spells CASSLGGESYEQYF. The DNA for the CDR3 is TGTGCCAGCAGCTTGGGCGGGGAGTCCTACGAGCAGTACTTC.

This clone appeared once. The chain uses TRBV9 and TRBJ1-2; a possible D gene is TRBD1 (5 bases). The CDR3 is 15 residues long. V lost 2 bases and J lost 7, with 18 bases in between. Germline CDR1 is SGDLS and CDR2 is YYNGEE. The CDR3 loop reads CASSVTFGGASGYTF. Here the CDR3 DNA reads TGTGCCAGCAGCGTGACTTTTGGGGGAGCCTCTGGCTACACCTTC.

The chain joins TRBV29-1 to TRBJ1-4; 11 bases map to TRBD1. The germline CDR1 and CDR2 sequences are SQVTM and ANQGSEA. This CDR3 spans 14 amino acids. The V segment lost 4 bases and the J segment 6 bases; nucleotides outside the gene matches: 4. The CDR3 DNA reads TGCAGCGTTGCAGGGGGACAGGGGGATGAAAAACTGTTTTTT. This translates into CSVAGGQGDEKLFF.

The rearrangement links TRBV5-6 to TRBJ2-1; D ambiguous. Between the trimmed V and J ends, which lost 4 bases and 0 bases, there was a span of 11 bases. This CDR3 comprises 15 residues. The germline V gene encodes CDR1 SGHDT and CDR2 YYEEEE. The CDR3 DNA reads TGTGCCAGCAGCCCCCGGCCTAGCTCCTACAATGAGCAGTTCTTC. The encoded protein is CASSPRPSSYNEQFF.

This sequence joins TRBV27 and TRBJ2-5; weak D call: TRBD1 (5 bases). This CDR3 has 13 amino acids. The ends were cut back, 3 bases at V and 4 bases at J, with 9 bases in the middle. The germline V gene has CDR1 MNHEY and CDR2 SMNVEV (reference sequence). The DNA for the CDR3 is TGTGCCAGCAGTTTCGCAGGGATAGAGACCCAGTACTTC. Translation: CASSFAGIETQYF.

The chain joins TRBV13 to TRBJ2-7; D assignment may be TRBD1 or TRBD2 (6 bases each). The germline V gene encodes CDR1 PRHDT and CDR2 FYEKMQ (reference sequence). Trimming took 0 bases from V and 5 from J, leaving 26 bases between them. CDR3 length: 19 residues. CDR3 coding DNA: TGTGCCAGCAGCTTAGGAGCCCTTGGAGGGGGGCCCCTAACTGACGAGCAGTACTTC. The encoded protein is CASSLGALGGGPLTDEQYF.

The CDR3 sequence is CASTPPGETEAFF. CDR3 DNA: TGTGCCAGCACGCCGCCGGGGGAAACTGAAGCTTTCTTT. The chain couples TRBV7-8 to TRBJ1-1, with TRBD1 as a possible D gene (5 bases). Trimming removed 7 bases from V and 5 bases from J, with 14 bases in between. This CDR3 spans 13 amino acids. Germline CDR1 reads SGHVS; CDR2 reads FQNEAQ.